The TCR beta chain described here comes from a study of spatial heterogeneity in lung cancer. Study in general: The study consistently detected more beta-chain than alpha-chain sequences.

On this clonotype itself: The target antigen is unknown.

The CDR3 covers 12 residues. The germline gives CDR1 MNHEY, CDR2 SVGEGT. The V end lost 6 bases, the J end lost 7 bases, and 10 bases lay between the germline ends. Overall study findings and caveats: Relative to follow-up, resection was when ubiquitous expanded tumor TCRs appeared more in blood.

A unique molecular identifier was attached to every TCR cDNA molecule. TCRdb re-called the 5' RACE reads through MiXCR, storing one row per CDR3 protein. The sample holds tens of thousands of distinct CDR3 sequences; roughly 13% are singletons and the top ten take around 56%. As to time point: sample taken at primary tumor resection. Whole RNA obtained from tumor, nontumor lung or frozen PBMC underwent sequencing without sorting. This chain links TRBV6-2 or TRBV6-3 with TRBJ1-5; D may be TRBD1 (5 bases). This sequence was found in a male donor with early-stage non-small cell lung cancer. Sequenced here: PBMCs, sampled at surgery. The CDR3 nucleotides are TGTGCCAGCAGCCTCCGACAGCAGCCCCAGCATTTT. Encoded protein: CASSLRQQPQHF.